The 30 T cell receptor beta chains given below trace back to one sample, sequenced in a study of T cell repertoires in cytomegalovirus infection. Antigens of these TCRs are unknown. Each CDR3 protein is one row after TCRdb ran MiXCR on the reads. The sample has approximately 140,000 distinct CDR3 sequences, about 24% seen once. Specimen: PBMCs, sequenced either directly or after in vitro stimulation (not recorded which). These receptors were taken from a human donor in good health (CMV status not recorded). Some clones in this sample may be carry-over from other donors' samples.

V and J are TRBV12-3 or TRBV12-4 and TRBJ2-1; TRBD2 aligns across 7 bases. The CDR3 is 14 residues long. Losses at the gene ends were 5 bases for V and 10 bases for J; bases not matched to a gene: 11. The chain's CDR3 is CASSRAGTGGEQFF. CDR3 DNA sequence: TGTGCCAGCAGTCGAGCGGGAACGGGAGGAGAGCAGTTCTTC.

The chain uses TRBV2 and TRBJ1-1; D possibly corresponds to TRBD1 (6 bases). The CDR3 is 14 amino acids. V was cut by 6 bases and J by 1 base, with 12 bases left in between. CDR1 and CDR2 from the germline V gene are SNHLY and FYNNEI. This chain's CDR3 is CASSAQQGNTEAFF. CDR3 sequence (DNA): TGTGCCAGCAGCGCGCAACAGGGGAACACTGAAGCTTTCTTT.

This clonotype was seen just once. The chain combines TRBV11-2 with TRBJ2-1; 9 nucleotides align to TRBD2. CDR3 length: 16 amino acids. From germline, CDR1 is SGHAT and CDR2 FQNNGV. The J segment lost 5 bases and the V segment lost 5 bases, leaving 10 bases of the junction unmatched. This chain's CDR3 is CASSPPTSGFHNEQFF. The CDR3 DNA sequence: TGTGCCAGCAGCCCACCGACTAGCGGATTTCACAATGAGCAGTTCTTC. The complete variable domain, with remaining parts taken from reference TRBV11-2 and TRBJ2-1, reads EAGVAQSPRYKIIEKRQSVAFWCNPISGHATLYWYQQILGQGPKLLIQFQNNGVVDDSQLPKDRFSAERLKGVDSTLKIQPAKLEDSAVYLCASSPPTSGFHNEQFFGPGTRLTVL.

V and J are TRBV14 and TRBJ2-3; D gene unclear. The germline V gene has CDR1 SGHDN and CDR2 FVKESK. The CDR3 runs to 13 residues. V was pared by 4 bases and J by 2 bases, with 7 bases between. The CDR3: CASSLYYTDTQYF. CDR3 nucleotide sequence: TGTGCCAGCAGCCTTTACTACACAGATACGCAGTATTTT.

This clonotype was observed a handful of times. The V and J genes are TRBV7-2 and TRBJ2-2; D ambiguous. The CDR3 contains 14 residues. Germline CDR1 and CDR2: SGHTA and FQGNSA. V dropped 2 bases and J dropped 2 bases, with 6 bases sitting between them. The CDR3 nucleotides read TGTGCCAGCAGCTTAACCCCTAACACCGGGGAGCTGTTTTTT. Translated: CASSLTPNTGELFF.

Here the CDR3 DNA reads TGCGCCAGCAGCCAGGACACCCCTAGCACAGATACGCAGTATTTT. It specifies CASSQDTPSTDTQYF. The chain has TRBV4-1 and TRBJ2-3; D perhaps matches TRBD1 (5 bases). Between the trimmed V and J ends, which lost 3 bases and 0 bases, there was a span of 10 bases. The CDR3 contains 15 residues. Germline CDR1 is MGHRA and CDR2 is YSYEKL.

This chain connects TRBV5-1 to TRBJ2-1; TRBD2 matches 10 bases. The CDR3 sequence is 14 residues long. V trimming: 0 bases; J trimming: 7 bases; junction bases outside the gene matches: 1. Germline V gene sequence: CDR1 SGHRS, CDR2 YFSETQ. The CDR3 DNA is TGCGCCAGCAGCTTGGAACTAGCGGGGAATGAGCAGTTCTTC. Protein: CASSLELAGNEQFF.

V usage is TRBV10-3 and J usage is TRBJ2-1; 7 positions agree with TRBD1. V trimming: 6 bases; J trimming: 0 bases; junction bases outside the gene matches: 11. The CDR3 consists of 17 residues. Germline lookup yields CDR1 ENHRY and CDR2 SYGVKD. The CDR3, as DNA: TGTGCCATCAGCCGGGGTCCGACAGGGAGCTCCTACAATGAGCAGTTCTTC. Translating it yields CAISRGPTGSSYNEQFF.

This clonotype showed up many times. The V call is TRBV4-3, the J call TRBJ1-2; 7 nucleotides match TRBD1. V lost 3 bases to trimming and J lost 5 bases; unmatched junction nucleotides: 6. The CDR3 is 14 residues long. Looked up from germline, CDR1 is LGHNA and CDR2 is YSLEER. The CDR3 loop is CASSQEHRGYGYTF. In DNA, the CDR3 is TGCGCCAGCAGCCAGGAACACAGGGGTTATGGCTACACCTTC.

This clonotype came up a few times. The chain joins TRBV3-1 to TRBJ1-5; D is undetermined. CDR1 and CDR2 from the germline V gene are LGHDT and YNNKEL (reference sequence). The CDR3 is 16 residues long. V was clipped by 1 base and J by 7 bases, with 17 bases between them. The CDR3 DNA reads TGTGCCAGCAGCCAAGGGGGAGGTAGGGCGGGCCAGCCCCAGCATTTT. It translates to CASSQGGGRAGQPQHF.

This chain connects TRBV19 to TRBJ1-1, with D maybe TRBD1 (6 bases). This CDR3 contains 14 residues. CDR1 LNHDA and CDR2 SQIVND come from the germline V gene (reference sequence). V was pared by 9 bases and J by 1 base, with 15 bases between. This CDR3 is CASRGGGWNTEAFF. CDR3 DNA sequence: TGTGCCAGCAGAGGGGGAGGCTGGAACACTGAAGCTTTCTTT.

This clonotype was seen just once. The rearrangement joins TRBV6-2 or TRBV6-3 to TRBJ2-7; the D is unclear. CDR1 MNHEY and CDR2 SVGEGT come from the germline V gene. The V end lost 5 bases, the J end lost 0 bases, and 5 bases lay between the germline ends. The CDR3 totals 12 residues. The CDR3 is CASSPSSYEQYV. The CDR3 nucleotides read TGTGCCAGCAGTCCAAGCTCCTACGAGCAGTACGTC.

The CDR3 DNA reads TGCGCCAGCAGCTTGGCCGGGACAGTTGGCCGGGAGCTGTTTTTT. Protein sequence: CASSLAGTVGRELFF. The chain carries TRBV5-1 and TRBJ2-2; 7 positions agree with TRBD1. V lost 0 bases, J lost 9 bases, and 8 bases stayed unmatched. The CDR3 extends over 15 amino acids. The germline V gene encodes CDR1 SGHRS and CDR2 YFSETQ.

This chain connects TRBV7-2 to TRBJ1-5, with 9 bases that match TRBD1. The length of the CDR3 is 16 residues. V lost 3 bases to trimming and J lost 4 bases; unmatched junction nucleotides: 7. The germline CDR1 and CDR2 sequences are SGHTA and FQGNSA. Here the CDR3 reads CASSLGGDRVNQPQHF. The CDR3, as DNA: TGTGCCAGCAGCTTGGGCGGGGACAGGGTGAATCAGCCCCAGCATTTT.

Ten or more counts support this clonotype. CDR3 residues: CASSPVAGVEQFF. DNA of the CDR3: TGTGCCAGCAGCCCAGTGGCGGGAGTTGAGCAGTTCTTC. The V and J genes are TRBV7-6 and TRBJ2-1; 7 nucleotides agree with TRBD2. The length of the CDR3 is 13 residues. Trimming cost V 5 bases and J 9 bases; bases outside gene matches: 7. Per the germline V gene, CDR1 is SGHVS and CDR2 is FNYEAQ.

In its sample, this clonotype was seen a few times. Here the CDR3 reads CASSMGARAGELFF. As DNA, the CDR3 is TGTGCCAGTAGTATGGGTGCCAGGGCCGGGGAGCTGTTTTTT. The chain is built from TRBV19 and TRBJ2-2; D perhaps matches TRBD1 (5 bases). Germline CDR1 and CDR2: LNHDA and SQIVND (reference sequence). Trimming cost V 3 bases and J 6 bases, with 11 bases left between them. This CDR3 spans 14 amino acids.

The chain couples TRBV19 to TRBJ1-5; tentatively, D is TRBD1 (5 bases). Germline lookup yields CDR1 LNHDA and CDR2 SQIVND (reference sequence). Trimming left V 5 bases short and J 3 bases short, with 8 bases between. This CDR3 spans 13 amino acids. The CDR3 nucleotides read TGTGCCAGTAGTGGGGGGATCAATCAGCCCCAGCATTTT. It codes for CASSGGINQPQHF.

Many counts were recorded for this clonotype. The chain couples TRBV7-2 to TRBJ1-1; D is ambiguous. The CDR3 is made up of 13 amino acids. Germline V lookup: CDR1 SGHTA, CDR2 FQGNSA. Trimming left V 5 bases short and J 0 bases short, with 7 bases between. Here the CDR3 reads CASSPRMNTEAFF. The CDR3 bases are TGTGCCAGCAGCCCCCGGATGAACACTGAAGCTTTCTTT.

The chain carries TRBV9 and TRBJ1-5; D gene unclear. V was cut by 0 bases and J by 6 bases, with 10 bases left in between. CDR1 and CDR2 (germline): SGDLS, YYNGEE. CDR3 length: 14 amino acids. CDR3: CASSVVDCAQPQHF. CDR3 coding DNA: TGTGCCAGCAGCGTAGTGGACTGCGCTCAGCCCCAGCATTTT.

The rearrangement links TRBV25-1 to TRBJ1-3; D perhaps matches TRBD1 (6 bases). CDR3 length equals 14 residues. V lost 7 bases to trimming and J lost 2 bases, with 12 bases between them. From germline, CDR1 is MGHDK and CDR2 SYGVNS. CDR3 sequence: CASNTGSTGNTIYF. The DNA of the CDR3 is TGTGCCAGCAATACAGGGTCAACTGGAAACACCATATATTTT.

V usage is TRBV11-3 and J usage is TRBJ2-1; D gene ambiguous. V lost 5 bases, J lost 0 bases, and 11 bases lay in between. Germline V CDR1 and CDR2: SGHNT, YENEEA. The CDR3 spans 15 residues. DNA for the CDR3: TGTGCCAGCAGCCAAGGGTACGGCTCCTACAATGAGCAGTTCTTC. This translates into CASSQGYGSYNEQFF.

This sequence joins TRBV6-2 or TRBV6-3 and TRBJ2-7, with 13 bases aligning to TRBD2. The CDR3 length is 15 residues. Germline assignment: CDR1 MNHEY and CDR2 SVGEGT. Trimming took 5 bases from V and 3 from J; bases not matched to a gene: 4. In nucleotides, the CDR3 is TGTGCCAGCAGTAGGACTAGCGGGAGTCACTACGAGCAGTACGTC. It translates to CASSRTSGSHYEQYV.

The V call is TRBV6-2 or TRBV6-3, the J call TRBJ2-1, with 8 nucleotides matching TRBD2. The CDR3 is made up of 11 amino acids. Germline V gene lookup returns CDR1 MNHEY and CDR2 SVGEGT. V lost 8 bases and J lost 8; bases outside the gene matches: 2. The CDR3 nucleotides read TGTGCCAGCCAAGCGGGAGATGAGCAGTTCTTC. Protein product: CASQAGDEQFF.

The chain is built from TRBV19 and TRBJ2-1, with D possibly being TRBD1 or TRBD2 (6 bases each). There are 15 residues in the CDR3. Trimming shortened V by 7 bases and J by 2 bases, and 15 bases separated the two germline ends. Germline V CDR1 and CDR2: LNHDA, SQIVND (reference sequence). CDR3 sequence: CASTSEGGAYNEQFF. In DNA form, the CDR3 reads TGTGCCAGTACTTCCGAGGGGGGAGCCTACAATGAGCAGTTCTTC.

The chain employs TRBV4-3 and TRBJ1-3; TRBD1 might be the D (5 bases). This CDR3 spans 16 amino acids. Germline CDR1 reads LGHNA; CDR2 reads YSLEER. Trimming shortened V by 0 bases and J by 0 bases, and 9 bases separated the two germline ends. The CDR3 loop is CASSQDWGSSGNTIYF. The CDR3 DNA sequence: TGCGCCAGCAGCCAAGATTGGGGGAGCTCTGGAAACACCATATATTTT.

The chain employs TRBV4-3 and TRBJ2-1; no firm D call. Germline V gene lookup returns CDR1 LGHNA and CDR2 YSLEER. Trimming pared 1 base from V and 2 bases from J, leaving 9 bases between. The length of the CDR3 is 15 residues. The CDR3 sequence: CASSQAPETYNEQFF. CDR3 DNA: TGCGCCAGCAGCCAAGCTCCGGAAACCTACAATGAGCAGTTCTTC.

There are many counts of this clonotype. The V and J genes are TRBV7-2 and TRBJ2-4; TRBD1 might be the D (6 bases). This CDR3 spans 16 amino acids. V was cut by 5 bases and J by 0 bases, with 14 bases left in between. CDR1 and CDR2 (germline): SGHTA, FQGNSA. The CDR3 bases are TGTGCCAGCAGCAACAGGGAGTCTTTAGCCAAAAACATTCAGTACTTC. Translated, it gives CASSNRESLAKNIQYF.

This clonotype appeared many times. An end of the junction differs from the germline gene, which may be a read error. The CDR3 DNA sequence: TGTGCCAGCACCTTACCCCCGCTCCCTCTCGGACGTCCTCAGCCCCAGCATTTT. Protein product: CASTLPPLPLGRPQPQHF. This chain uses TRBV7-6 with TRBJ1-5; D gene unclear. Germline assignment: CDR1 SGHVS and CDR2 FNYEAQ. CDR3 length equals 18 residues.

This clonotype was seen repeatedly, ten times or more. The chain couples TRBV28 to TRBJ2-1; TRBD2 matches 14 bases. Germline loops: CDR1 MDHEN, CDR2 SYDVKM. The V segment lost 1 base and the J segment 8 bases; nucleotides outside the gene matches: 4. There are 16 residues in the CDR3. The CDR3 DNA follows: TGTGCCAGCAGTTTATCGGGACTAGCGGGAGAATATGAGCAGTTCTTC. Translated: CASSLSGLAGEYEQFF.

This sequence joins TRBV6-5 and TRBJ2-1; D may be TRBD2 (5 bases). The CDR3 length is 16 residues. Trimming removed 0 bases at V and 3 bases at J, with 12 bases between. The germline V gene has CDR1 MNHEY and CDR2 SVGAGI. The CDR3 DNA is TGTGCCAGCAGTTACTCCTCGGGGTGGGACTACAATGAGCAGTTCTTC. As protein: CASSYSSGWDYNEQFF.